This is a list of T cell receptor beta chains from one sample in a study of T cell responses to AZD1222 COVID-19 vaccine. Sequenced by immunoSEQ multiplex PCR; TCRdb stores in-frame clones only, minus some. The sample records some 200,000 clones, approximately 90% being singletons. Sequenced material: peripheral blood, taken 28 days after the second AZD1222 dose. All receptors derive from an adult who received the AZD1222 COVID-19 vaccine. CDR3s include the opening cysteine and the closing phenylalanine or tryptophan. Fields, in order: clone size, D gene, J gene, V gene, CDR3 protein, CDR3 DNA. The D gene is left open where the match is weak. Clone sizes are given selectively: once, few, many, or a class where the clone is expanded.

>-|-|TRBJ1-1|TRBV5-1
CASSRFMNTEAFF
TGCGCCAGCAGCCGGTTCATGAACACTGAAGCTTTCTTT
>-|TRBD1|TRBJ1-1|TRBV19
CASKQGRGQGNTEAFF
TGTGCCAGTAAACAGGGGAGGGGGCAGGGGAACACTGAAGCTTTCTTT
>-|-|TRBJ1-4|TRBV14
CASSQDEGGSYEKLFF
TGTGCCAGCAGCCAAGATGAGGGGGGTTCATATGAAAAACTGTTTTTT
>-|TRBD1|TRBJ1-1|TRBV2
CASSHRTGTTEAFF
TGTGCCAGCAGCCACAGGACAGGCACCACTGAAGCTTTCTTT
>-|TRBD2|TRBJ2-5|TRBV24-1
CATSGGGPQETQYF
TGTGCCACCAGTGGGGGGGGTCCCCAAGAGACCCAGTACTTC
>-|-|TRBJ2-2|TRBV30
CAWSVVGELFF
TGTGCCTGGAGTGTCGTGGGGGAGCTGTTTTTT
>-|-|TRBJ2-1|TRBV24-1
CATSEGYNEQFF
TGTGCCACCAGTGAGGGGTACAATGAGCAGTTCTTC
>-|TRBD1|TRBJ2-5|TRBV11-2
CASSFGTVSGETQYF
TGTGCCAGCAGCTTTGGGACAGTCTCGGGAGAGACCCAGTACTTC
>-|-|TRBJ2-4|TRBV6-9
CASRSPTGHHPALNIQYF
TGTGCCAGCAGATCACCTACGGGACACCATCCTGCCTTAAACATTCAGTACTTC
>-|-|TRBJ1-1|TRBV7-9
CASSLVSGAEAFF
TGTGCCAGCAGCTTAGTTTCGGGTGCTGAAGCTTTCTTT
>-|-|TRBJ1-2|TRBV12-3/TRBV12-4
CASSLGQFYGYTF
TGTGCCAGCAGTTTAGGGCAGTTCTATGGCTACACCTTC
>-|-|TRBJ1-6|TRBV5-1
CASSSTGRGALYNSPLHF
TGCGCCAGCAGCTCGACAGGTCGGGGCGCACTTTATAATTCACCCCTCCACTTT
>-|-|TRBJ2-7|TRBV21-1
CASSPQQGRTYEQYF
TGTGCCAGCAGCCCGCAACAGGGACGAACCTACGAGCAGTACTTC
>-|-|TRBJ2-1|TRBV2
CASTWDKTSSYNEQFF
TGTGCCAGCACTTGGGACAAGACCAGCTCCTACAATGAGCAGTTCTTC
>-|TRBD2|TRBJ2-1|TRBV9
CASSVDVAGTPNEQFF
TGTGCCAGCAGCGTAGACGTAGCGGGAACTCCCAATGAGCAGTTCTTC
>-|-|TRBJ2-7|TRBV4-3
CASSQDWSRMGEQYF
TGCGCCAGCAGCCAAGATTGGAGTCGAATGGGCGAGCAGTACTTC
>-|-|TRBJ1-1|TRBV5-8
CASSLRAGQVNTEAFF
TGTGCCAGCAGCTTGAGGGCCGGGCAGGTGAACACTGAAGCTTTCTTT
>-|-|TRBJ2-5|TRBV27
CASSLWGAQETQYF
TGTGCCAGCAGTTTATGGGGGGCCCAAGAGACCCAGTACTTC
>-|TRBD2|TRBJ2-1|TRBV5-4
CASSSSGRAKDEQFF
TGTGCCAGCAGCTCTAGCGGGAGGGCCAAGGATGAGCAGTTCTTC
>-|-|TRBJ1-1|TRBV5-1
CASSLAVGNTEAFF
TGCGCCAGCAGCTTGGCCGTGGGGAACACTGAAGCTTTCTTT
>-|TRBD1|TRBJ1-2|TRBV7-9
CASSSRGLGYTF
TGTGCCAGCAGCTCCAGGGGGCTTGGCTACACCTTC
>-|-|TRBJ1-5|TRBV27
CASTPANQPQHF
TGTGCCAGCACCCCAGCTAATCAGCCCCAGCATTTT
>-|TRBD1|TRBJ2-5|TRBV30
CAWDRGGQETQYF
TGTGCCTGGGACAGGGGTGGCCAAGAGACCCAGTACTTC
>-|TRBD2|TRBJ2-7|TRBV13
CASSLGGLAPREQYF
TGTGCCAGCAGCTTAGGAGGACTAGCCCCCCGCGAGCAGTACTTC
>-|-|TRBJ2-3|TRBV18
CASSPITGGDTQYF
TGTGCCAGCTCACCCATAACCGGGGGAGATACGCAGTATTTT
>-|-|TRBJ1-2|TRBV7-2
CASSLAGTPSYGYTF
TGTGCCAGCAGCTTAGCCGGGACCCCTAGCTATGGCTACACCTTC
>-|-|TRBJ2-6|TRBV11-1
CASSLAGAGANVLTF
TGTGCCAGCAGCTTAGCCGGTGCTGGGGCCAACGTCCTGACTTTC
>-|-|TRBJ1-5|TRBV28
CASSTLGGIGNQPQHF
TGTGCCAGCAGTACCCTTGGTGGGATTGGGAATCAGCCCCAGCATTTT
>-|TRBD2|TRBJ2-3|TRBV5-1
CASTFRPSGRAVTDTQYF
TGCGCCAGCACATTCCGCCCTAGCGGGAGGGCCGTCACAGATACGCAGTATTTT
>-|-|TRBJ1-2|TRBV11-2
CASSLDSTGSDYGYTF
TGTGCCAGCAGCTTAGATTCGACCGGCAGCGACTATGGCTACACCTTC
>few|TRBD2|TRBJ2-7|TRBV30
CAWRLAVYEQYF
TGTGCCTGGAGGCTAGCGGTATACGAGCAGTACTTC
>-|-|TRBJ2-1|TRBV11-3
CASSPTGNIYNEQFF
TGTGCCAGCAGCCCCACAGGGAATATTTACAATGAGCAGTTCTTC
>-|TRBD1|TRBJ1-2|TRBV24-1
CATSDSTGTGELDYGYTF
TGTGCCACCAGTGATTCCACCGGGACAGGGGAGCTGGACTATGGCTACACCTTC